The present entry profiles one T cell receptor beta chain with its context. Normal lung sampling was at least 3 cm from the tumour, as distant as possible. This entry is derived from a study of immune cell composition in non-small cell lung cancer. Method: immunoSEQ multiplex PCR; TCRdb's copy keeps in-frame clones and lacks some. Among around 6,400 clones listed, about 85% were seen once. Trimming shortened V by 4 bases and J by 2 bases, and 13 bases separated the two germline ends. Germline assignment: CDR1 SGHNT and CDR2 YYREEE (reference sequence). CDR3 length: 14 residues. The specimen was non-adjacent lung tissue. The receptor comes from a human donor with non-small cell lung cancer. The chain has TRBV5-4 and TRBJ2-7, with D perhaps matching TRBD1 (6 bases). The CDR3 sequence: CASSANDRPYEQYF. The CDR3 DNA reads TGTGCCAGCAGCGCTAATGACAGGCCCTACGAGCAGTACTTC.